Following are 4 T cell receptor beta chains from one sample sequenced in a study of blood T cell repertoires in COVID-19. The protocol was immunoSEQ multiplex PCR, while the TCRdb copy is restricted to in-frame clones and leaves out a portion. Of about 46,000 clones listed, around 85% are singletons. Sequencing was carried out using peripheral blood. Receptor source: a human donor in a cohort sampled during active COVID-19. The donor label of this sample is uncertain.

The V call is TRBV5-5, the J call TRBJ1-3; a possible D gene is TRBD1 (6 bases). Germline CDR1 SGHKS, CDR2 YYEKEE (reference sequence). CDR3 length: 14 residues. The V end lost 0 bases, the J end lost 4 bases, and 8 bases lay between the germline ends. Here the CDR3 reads CASSLDTGGNTIYF. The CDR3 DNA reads TGTGCCAGCAGCTTGGACACAGGGGGAAACACCATATATTTT. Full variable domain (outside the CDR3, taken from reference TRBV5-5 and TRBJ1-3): DAGVTQSPTHLIKTRGQQVTLRCSPISGHKSVSWYQQVLGQGPQFIFQYYEKEERGRGNFPDRFSARQFPNYSSELNVNALLLGDSALYLCASSLDTGGNTIYFGEGSWLTVV.

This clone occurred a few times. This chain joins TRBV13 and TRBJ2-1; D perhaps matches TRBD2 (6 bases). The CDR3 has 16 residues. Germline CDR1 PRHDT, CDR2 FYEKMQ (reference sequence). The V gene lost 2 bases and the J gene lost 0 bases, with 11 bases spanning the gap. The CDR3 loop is CASSLRRGSSYNEQFF. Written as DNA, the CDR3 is TGTGCCAGCAGCTTACGACGGGGGAGCTCCTACAATGAGCAGTTCTTC.

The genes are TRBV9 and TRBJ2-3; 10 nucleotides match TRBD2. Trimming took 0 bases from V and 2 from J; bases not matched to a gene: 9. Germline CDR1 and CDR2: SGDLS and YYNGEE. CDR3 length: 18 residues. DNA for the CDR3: TGTGCCAGCAGCGTAGGATTAGCGGGGGGTACTCTCACAGATACGCAGTATTTT. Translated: CASSVGLAGGTLTDTQYF.

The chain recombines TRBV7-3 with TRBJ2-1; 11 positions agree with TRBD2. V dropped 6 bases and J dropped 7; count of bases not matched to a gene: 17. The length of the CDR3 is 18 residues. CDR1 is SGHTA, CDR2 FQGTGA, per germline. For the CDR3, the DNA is TGTGCCAGCAGACGGACAGGGTATACTAGCGGGGGTCGAAATGAGCAGTTCTTC. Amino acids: CASRRTGYTSGGRNEQFF. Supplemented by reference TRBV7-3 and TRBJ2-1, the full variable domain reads GAGVSQTPSNKVTEKGKYVELRCDPISGHTALYWYRQSLGQGPEFLIYFQGTGAADDSGLPNDRFFAVRPEGSVSTLKIQRTERGDSAVYLCASRRTGYTSGGRNEQFFGPGTRLTVL.